One and the same sample provided the 6 T cell receptor beta chains below, sequenced in a study of blood T cell repertoires in COVID-19. The protocol was immunoSEQ multiplex PCR, while the TCRdb copy is restricted to in-frame clones and leaves out a portion. The data hold fewer than 400,000 clones, with roughly 85% observed a single time. The sample comprised peripheral blood. All receptors come from a woman under 30 with acute or convalescent COVID-19.

This clone has a handful of counts. This sequence joins TRBV3-1 (or the pseudogene TRBV3-2) and TRBJ2-5; 11 positions agree with TRBD1. CDR1 is LGHDT and CDR2 is YNNKEL in the germline V gene (reference sequence). J lost 6 bases, V lost 3 bases, and 3 bases had no gene match. The CDR3 contains 14 residues. The DNA for the CDR3 is TGTGCCAGCAGCCAGGGGACAGGGGGGAAGACCCAGTACTTC. This encodes CASSQGTGGKTQYF.

The chain combines TRBV11-2 with TRBJ1-1, with 9 bases aligning to TRBD1. CDR3 length equals 15 residues. Germline CDR1 is SGHAT and CDR2 is FQNNGV. V shed 4 bases, J shed 0 bases, and the junction held 3 bases outside the gene matches. The CDR3 spells CASSYRGPMNTEAFF. The CDR3 DNA follows: TGTGCCAGCAGCTACAGGGGGCCAATGAACACTGAAGCTTTCTTT.

This sequence joins TRBV6-5 and TRBJ2-3; 11 bases align to TRBD1. CDR3 length: 15 amino acids. Trimming removed 5 bases from V and 8 bases from J; junction bases left unmatched: 9. From germline, CDR1 is MNHEY and CDR2 SVGAGI. The DNA for the CDR3 is TGTGCCAGCAGTATGAGGACAGGGGGCATTGGTACGCAGTATTTT. This gives the protein CASSMRTGGIGTQYF.

This chain connects TRBV2 to TRBJ1-1, with D possibly being TRBD1 (5 bases). The CDR3 has 11 amino acids. V was cut by 8 bases and J by 7 bases, with 11 bases left in between. The germline V gene encodes CDR1 SNHLY and CDR2 FYNNEI. In DNA form, the CDR3 reads TGTGCCAGCCACGGGGGTGGTGAAGCTTTCTTT. Translating it yields CASHGGGEAFF.

V usage is TRBV18 and J usage is TRBJ2-5; D possibly corresponds to TRBD1 (6 bases). Trimming removed 3 bases at V and 2 bases at J, with 16 bases between. The CDR3 has 16 residues. Germline V gives CDR1 KGHSH, CDR2 LQKENI. The CDR3 nucleotides read TGTGCCAGCTCACCCTCTCGGACAGCCGGTCAAGAGACCCAGTACTTC. This encodes CASSPSRTAGQETQYF.

As regards this clone: The same CDR3 arises from other DNA sequences in this sample as well. V and J are TRBV12-5 and TRBJ2-3, with D unclear. The germline V and J ends were trimmed by 5 bases and 5 bases, with 5 bases remaining between them. Germline V gene lookup returns CDR1 LGHNT and CDR2 FRNRAP. CDR3 length: 11 amino acids. The CDR3 loop reads CASGPQDTQYF. The CDR3 DNA is TGTGCTAGTGGTCCCCAAGATACGCAGTATTTT.